The 26 T cell receptor beta chains presented below share a single source sample, sequenced in a study of blood T cell repertoires in COVID-19. Here immunoSEQ multiplex PCR was the method, and the copy in TCRdb shows in-frame clones only, minus some. The top ten clones hold over 7.5% of a sample with about 180,000 clones, roughly 80% of them seen once. The sequencing sample was made of peripheral blood. All receptors derive from a woman aged 70-85 years with acute or convalescent COVID-19.

This clone was detected only once. The DNA of the CDR3 is TGTGCCAGCAGCTTTGCCACTAGCGGGCCACAAGAGACCCAGTACTTC. It specifies CASSFATSGPQETQYF. This chain uses TRBV7-2 with TRBJ2-5; 9 bases line up with TRBD2. Germline V CDR1 and CDR2: SGHTA, FQGNSA. V was clipped by 3 bases and J by 2 bases; unmatched bases: 7. The CDR3 consists of 16 residues.

V usage is TRBV5-4 and J usage is TRBJ2-2, with 8 bases matching TRBD1. Germline CDR1 SGHNT, CDR2 YYREEE (reference sequence). The CDR3 runs 15 residues. V shed 0 bases and J 5 bases; nucleotides not matched to a gene: 3. CDR3 DNA: TGTGCCAGCAGCTTGGGGACAGGGATAACCGGGGAGCTGTTTTTT. As protein: CASSLGTGITGELFF.

This chain uses TRBV7-2 with TRBJ1-1; possibly TRBD1 for D (6 bases). In germline, CDR1 is SGHTA, CDR2 FQGNSA. Trimming stripped 6 bases from V and 3 bases from J, with 11 bases between. The CDR3 contains 13 residues. As DNA, the CDR3 is TGTGCCAGCAGTCTCTCAGGGGACACTGAAGCTTTCTTT. Its translation is CASSLSGDTEAFF.

Concerning this clone: Other nucleotide sequences from this sample produce the same CDR3. The genes are TRBV6-2 or TRBV6-3 and TRBJ1-5; 11 nucleotides match TRBD1. J lost 1 base, V lost 6 bases, and 2 bases had no gene match. Germline loops: CDR1 MNHEY, CDR2 SVGEGT. The CDR3 sequence is 15 residues long. CDR3 residues: CASSRTGGSNQPQHF. CDR3 sequence (DNA): TGTGCCAGCAGCCGGACAGGGGGCAGCAATCAGCCCCAGCATTTT.

V usage is TRBV5-1 and J usage is TRBJ1-6, with TRBD1 identical over 8 bases. The CDR3 extends over 16 amino acids. V lost 0 bases, J lost 9 bases, and 8 bases stayed unmatched. Germline V CDR1 and CDR2: SGHRS, YFSETQ. CDR3 in amino acids: CASSLGQDRAGSPLHF. CDR3 nucleotides: TGCGCCAGCAGCTTGGGGCAGGACAGGGCTGGTTCACCCCTCCACTTT.

The genes are TRBV6-5 and TRBJ2-1, with D possibly being TRBD1 (6 bases). Germline CDR1 MNHEY, CDR2 SVGAGI. This CDR3 spans 15 amino acids. The V end lost 4 bases, the J end lost 4 bases, and 14 bases lay between the germline ends. CDR3 sequence (DNA): TGTGCCAGCAGTTTCAGGGGACCAACTTACAATGAGCAGTTCTTC. Protein: CASSFRGPTYNEQFF.

The rearrangement joins TRBV30 to TRBJ2-7, with 13 bases identical to TRBD2. Germline trimming cut 0 bases from V and 5 bases from J; bases unmatched to any gene: 4. This CDR3 is built from 15 residues. Germline V gene lookup returns CDR1 GTSNPN and CDR2 SVGIG (reference sequence). CDR3 bases: TGTGCCTGGAGTGTACGACTAGCGGGGGGCCACGAGCAGTACTTC. Encoded protein: CAWSVRLAGGHEQYF.

The rearrangement joins TRBV7-8 to TRBJ2-7; possible D gene TRBD1, 6 bases. Germline CDR1 and CDR2: SGHVS and FQNEAQ. The CDR3 consists of 16 residues. Trimming took 3 bases from V and 0 from J, leaving 15 bases between them. The CDR3 protein is CASSLGNGTPSYEQYF. In DNA form, the CDR3 reads TGTGCCAGCAGCTTGGGGAACGGGACACCCTCCTACGAGCAGTACTTC.

This rearrangement joins TRBV28 to TRBJ2-7; 7 bases are shared with TRBD1. V lost 5 bases, J lost 0 bases, and 7 bases stayed unmatched. CDR1 MDHEN and CDR2 SYDVKM come from the germline V gene. The CDR3 contains 15 residues. The CDR3 region is CASSRPGTDSYEQYF. As DNA, the CDR3 is TGTGCCAGCAGTCGCCCCGGGACAGACTCCTACGAGCAGTACTTC.

This sequence joins TRBV7-9 and TRBJ2-7; D is ambiguous. The ends were cut back, 4 bases at V and 4 bases at J, with 14 bases in the middle. This CDR3 comprises 14 residues. CDR1 SEHNR and CDR2 FQNEAQ come from the germline V gene (reference sequence). The CDR3 protein is CASSSFKREYEQYF. The CDR3 DNA is TGTGCCAGCAGCTCATTTAAGCGTGAGTACGAGCAGTACTTC.

The chain uses TRBV28 and TRBJ2-2, with a weak D call TRBD2 (5 bases). Germline values: CDR1 MDHEN, CDR2 SYDVKM. The V gene lost 3 bases and the J gene lost 7 bases, with 15 bases spanning the gap. CDR3 length: 15 residues. The CDR3 DNA sequence: TGTGCCAGCAGTTTGGCCCAGTTAGCGTACGGGGAGCTGTTTTTT. Translated: CASSLAQLAYGELFF. Together with reference TRBV28 and TRBJ2-2, the CDR3 gives the full variable domain: DVKVTQSSRYLVKRTGEKVFLECVQDMDHENMFWYRQDPGLGLRLIYFSYDVKMKEKGDIPEGYSVSREKKERFSLILESASTNQTSMYLCASSLAQLAYGELFFGEGSRLTVL.

This sequence joins TRBV15 and TRBJ1-5; D gene uncertain. The CDR3 consists of 14 residues. Germline CDR1 and CDR2: LNHNV and YYDKDF (reference sequence). V lost 0 bases to trimming and J lost 2 bases, with 5 bases between them. CDR3 protein: CATSRDPGNQPQHF. CDR3 DNA sequence: TGTGCCACCAGCAGAGATCCAGGCAATCAGCCCCAGCATTTT.

Here the CDR3 DNA reads TGTGCCAGCAGCAAGACAGGGGGCAGGGACGAGCAGTACTTC. This sequence encodes CASSKTGGRDEQYF. V gene TRBV7-9 combines with J gene TRBJ2-7; 10 bases map to TRBD1. The length of the CDR3 is 14 residues. The J segment lost 5 bases and the V segment lost 5 bases, leaving 6 bases of the junction unmatched. Germline CDR1 and CDR2: SEHNR and FQNEAQ (reference sequence).

The chain joins TRBV3-1 (or the pseudogene TRBV3-2) to TRBJ1-2, with 7 positions matching TRBD1. Trimming removed 4 bases from V and 3 bases from J; junction bases left unmatched: 11. There are 16 residues in the CDR3. The germline CDR1 and CDR2 sequences are LGHDT and YNNKEL (reference sequence). In DNA, the CDR3 is TGTGCCAGCAGCCGGATCCGGGACAGAAATTACTATGGCTACACCTTC. This translates into CASSRIRDRNYYGYTF.

The rearrangement links TRBV4-3 to TRBJ1-4, with TRBD1 as a possible D gene (5 bases). There are 14 residues in the CDR3. V gave up 0 bases and J gave up 8 bases, with 10 bases separating them. Per germline, CDR1 LGHNA and CDR2 YSLEER. CDR3 sequence (DNA): TGCGCCAGCAGCCAAGAAACCAGGGAAGAAAAACTGTTTTTT. Its translation is CASSQETREEKLFF.

V usage is TRBV19 and J usage is TRBJ2-3; D may be TRBD1 (5 bases). The CDR3 sequence is 13 residues long. Trimming took off 8 bases at V and 2 bases at J, with 11 bases between the two ends. CDR1 and CDR2 from the germline V gene are LNHDA and SQIVND (reference sequence). CDR3 DNA sequence: TGTGCCAGTGGACACCCGACCACAGATACGCAGTATTTT. Its translation: CASGHPTTDTQYF. The full variable domain, its missing parts supplied by reference TRBV19 and TRBJ2-3, is DGGITQSPKYLFRKEGQNVTLSCEQNLNHDAMYWYRQDPGQGLRLIYYSQIVNDFQKGDIAEGYSVSREKKESFPLTVTSAQKNPTAFYLCASGHPTTDTQYFGPGTRLTVL.

The chain employs TRBV27 and TRBJ2-1; TRBD2 matches at 8 bases. The CDR3 runs to 18 residues. V gave up 3 bases and J gave up 4 bases; unmatched junction bases: 14. Germline lookup yields CDR1 MNHEY and CDR2 SMNVEV (reference sequence). The CDR3 loop is CASSFPGLSGISYNEQFF. The CDR3 nucleotides are TGTGCCAGCAGTTTTCCCGGTCTTAGCGGGATATCTTACAATGAGCAGTTCTTC.

This rearrangement joins TRBV6-5 to TRBJ1-1; the match to TRBD1 covers 8 bases. In germline, CDR1 is MNHEY, CDR2 SVGAGI. V lost 6 bases and J lost 9; bases outside the gene matches: 12. The CDR3 is made up of 14 amino acids. CDR3 protein: CASREDREVHKAFF. The CDR3 bases are TGTGCCAGCAGAGAGGACAGGGAAGTTCACAAAGCTTTCTTT.

The chain is built from TRBV27 and TRBJ1-2, with 11 positions matching TRBD1. The J segment lost 6 bases and the V segment lost 5 bases, leaving 11 bases of the junction unmatched. This CDR3 is 16 amino acids long. The V gene's germline CDR1 is MNHEY and CDR2 SMNVEV (reference sequence). CDR3 amino acids: CASSPADRGRVNGYTF. In DNA form, the CDR3 reads TGTGCCAGCAGTCCCGCGGACAGGGGGCGCGTTAATGGCTACACCTTC.

The chain is built from TRBV10-1 and TRBJ1-3; the D gene is possibly TRBD1 (6 bases). This CDR3 has 16 residues. V shed 9 bases and J shed 2 bases, with 20 bases lying between them. In germline, CDR1 is WNHNN, CDR2 SYGVQD (reference sequence). The CDR3 DNA reads as TGCGCCAGTCCCGAAAGGGGGAAGGAGCCTGGAAACACCATATATTTT. Translation gives CASPERGKEPGNTIYF.

The J gene is TRBJ2-1, the V gene TRBV5-1, with 8 bases fitting TRBD2. In germline, CDR1 is SGHRS, CDR2 YFSETQ. Germline trimming cut 4 bases from V and 0 bases from J; bases unmatched to any gene: 6. The CDR3 runs to 16 residues. This CDR3 is CASSTDSGSSYNEQFF. The CDR3 bases are TGCGCCAGCAGCACCGACAGCGGGAGCTCCTACAATGAGCAGTTCTTC.

The rearrangement uses TRBV18 and TRBJ1-6; a weak D match, TRBD1 (6 bases). Germline V CDR1 and CDR2: KGHSH, LQKENI. The V end was cut by 1 base, the J end by 5 bases, with 12 bases between. The CDR3 totals 16 residues. CDR3 sequence (DNA): TGTGCCAGCTCACCACTGGGAGGGGACAATAATTCACCCCTCCACTTT. Protein sequence: CASSPLGGDNNSPLHF.

This sequence joins TRBV5-6 and TRBJ1-5, with 7 nucleotides matching TRBD1. V shed 4 bases and J 6 bases; nucleotides not matched to a gene: 10. Germline assignment: CDR1 SGHDT and CDR2 YYEEEE. This CDR3 comprises 15 residues. The CDR3 DNA is TGTGCCAGCAGCAAGGCCAGGGGGTTGGGTCAGCCCCAGCATTTT. Translated: CASSKARGLGQPQHF.

The chain uses TRBV2 and TRBJ2-3, with TRBD2 matching 11 bases. CDR1 and CDR2 from the germline V gene are SNHLY and FYNNEI. V shed 6 bases and J 8 bases; nucleotides not matched to a gene: 10. The CDR3 has 15 amino acids. The DNA for the CDR3 is TGTGCCAGCAGCCAACTAGCGGGGGCCCCGGGTACGCAGTATTTT. Translation gives CASSQLAGAPGTQYF.

The V gene is TRBV5-1, the J gene TRBJ2-2; the match to TRBD2 covers 9 bases. CDR3 size: 19 residues. V lost 1 base to trimming and J lost 0 bases; unmatched junction nucleotides: 10. Germline CDR1 reads SGHRS; CDR2 reads YFSETQ. CDR3 coding DNA: TGCGCCAGCAGCTTGCTAGCGGGAACTCTGACCACGAACACCGGGGAGCTGTTTTTT. Its protein product is CASSLLAGTLTTNTGELFF.

In DNA, the CDR3 is TGTGCCAGCAGTCAGGGGGGAAACACCGGGGAGCTGTTTTTT. It yields the protein CASSQGGNTGELFF. The chain recombines TRBV6-5 with TRBJ2-2; D may be TRBD1 (7 bases). Germline V gives CDR1 MNHEY, CDR2 SVGAGI. The ends were cut back, 5 bases at V and 2 bases at J, with 9 bases in the middle. This CDR3 is 14 amino acids long.